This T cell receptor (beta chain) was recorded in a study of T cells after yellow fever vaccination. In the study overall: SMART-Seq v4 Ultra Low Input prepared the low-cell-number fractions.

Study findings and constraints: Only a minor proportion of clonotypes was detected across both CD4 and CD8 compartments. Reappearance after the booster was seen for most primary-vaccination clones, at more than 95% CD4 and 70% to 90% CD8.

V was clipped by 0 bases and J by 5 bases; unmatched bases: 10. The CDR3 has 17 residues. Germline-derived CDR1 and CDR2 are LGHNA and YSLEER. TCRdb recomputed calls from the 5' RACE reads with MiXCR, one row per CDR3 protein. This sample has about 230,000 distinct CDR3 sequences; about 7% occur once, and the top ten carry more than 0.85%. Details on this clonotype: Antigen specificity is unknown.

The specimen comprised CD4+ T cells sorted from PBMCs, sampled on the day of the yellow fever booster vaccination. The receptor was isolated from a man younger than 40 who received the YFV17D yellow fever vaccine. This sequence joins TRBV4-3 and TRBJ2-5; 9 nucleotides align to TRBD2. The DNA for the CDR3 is TGCGCCAGCAGCCAAGATTCCCTAGCGGGACTCGGCGAGACCCAGTACTTC. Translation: CASSQDSLAGLGETQYF.